The present entry profiles one TCR beta chain with its context. Its antigen is currently unknown. This sample is drawn from a study of cytomegalovirus exposure and HLA in healthy donors. Study-wide points: Highly shared sequence variants in one cluster were likely a sequencing artifact. The majority of CMV-associated TCR beta chains were reported as apparently HLA-restricted in a later analysis. Researchers reported in a later analysis that common viral pathogens appeared linked to several top clusters.

PCR used 60 Vbeta primers and 13 Jbeta primers. Profiled with immunoSEQ multiplex PCR; TCRdb holds only in-frame clones, not every one. This sample has some 130,000 clones, with about 80% found just once. This TCR came from a woman in her thirties or forties in good health and CMV-seronegative. The specimen was PBMCs.

CDR3 DNA: TGCGCCAGCAGCCAAGATCTCGGGACAGGATCTGAAGCTTTCTTT. This codes for CASSQDLGTGSEAFF. The J gene is TRBJ1-1, the V gene TRBV4-3; 8 bases map to TRBD1. The CDR3 is 15 residues long. Trimming removed 0 bases from V and 6 bases from J; junction bases left unmatched: 6. Germline lookup yields CDR1 LGHNA and CDR2 YSLEER.